This T cell receptor (beta chain) stems from a study of CD8 T cells in ankylosing spondylitis. Each TCR beta library was made by quantitative 5'-RACE that incorporated molecular barcodes. TCRdb re-derived calls from the 5' RACE reads in MiXCR, one entry per CDR3 protein. The sample consists of tens of thousands of distinct CDR3 sequences, 7.4% of them appearing once. This clonotype was detected many times. The CDR3 has 18 amino acids. Trimming left V 4 bases short and J 1 base short, with 23 bases between. This receptor was taken from a female donor with ankylosing spondylitis or in good health (not recorded which). The V gene is TRBV5-7, the J gene TRBJ1-1; TRBD1 might be the D (6 bases). TRBV5-7 is sorted into the ORF group, with uncertain function. Sequencing used blood, either unsorted or a sorted T cell fraction (not recorded which). In DNA form, the CDR3 reads TGTGCCAGCAGCCTCGTGGGGGGGCGAGTGGTGTGGAACACTGAAGCTTTCTTT. Translation gives CASSLVGGRVVWNTEAFF.